This T cell receptor beta chain stems from a study of CD8+ T cells in alopecia areata. Study summary: After 6 to 18 months of tofacitinib, follow-up continued 6 months off drug.

This clone is a singleton in its sample. Its antigen is unidentified. Study results and limitations: A great number of expanded lesional clones endured in scalp and blood during tofacitinib.

Extracted RNA was reverse transcribed, and the resulting cDNA served as sequencing template. Sequencing was performed with immunoSEQ multiplex PCR; in TCRdb, only in-frame clones are kept and a portion is missing. The sample gives approximately 150,000 clones, around 59% of which show up once; 13% to 15% is in the top ten. The treatment: oral pan-JAK inhibitor, 5-10 mg twice daily. The V and J ends lost 4 bases and 4 bases, in that order; junction bases with no gene match: 7. In germline, CDR1 is SQVTM, CDR2 ANQGSEA. This CDR3 has 14 residues. The TCR was taken from a human donor with alopecia areata. V gene TRBV29-1 combines with J gene TRBJ2-7; 10 bases line up with TRBD1. The input for sequencing was CD4+ T cells sorted from blood, taken at week 24, from a patient treated with tofacitinib. The CDR3 region has the DNA TGCAGCGTTGTAGGGGACAGGGGTTATTACGAGCAGTACTTC. Protein: CSVVGDRGYYEQYF.